The T cell receptor beta chain described here comes from a study of beta chain features in type 1 diabetes. Study outcomes and limitations: In comparison with healthy donors, patients had naive, central memory and Treg TCRB repertoires that appeared more similar. Using cDNA template may skew counts toward highly expressing activated cells.

As for this clone: Its antigen is undetermined.

The authors reverse transcribed all of the isolated RNA, so sequencing captured expressed TCRB transcripts. The repertoire was sequenced with immunoSEQ multiplex PCR; TCRdb's copy has only in-frame clones and lacks some. The sample lists around 340,000 clones, around 8% occurring once. CDR1 is SNHLY, CDR2 FYNNEI, per germline. The CDR3 has 15 residues. The gene calls are TRBV2 and TRBJ2-5; 11 bases map to TRBD2. TRBJ2-7 explains the end of the DNA better; the J call may be wrong. The TCR comes from a woman aged 18-35 years in good health. The sample consisted of central memory CD4+ T cells from blood. The CDR3 loop reads CASSALAGGVHEQYF. DNA for the CDR3: TGTGCCAGCAGTGCCCTAGCGGGAGGCGTTCACGAGCAGTACTTC.